This T cell receptor beta chain was profiled in a study of identifying expanded T cells in peripheral blood. Whole-study findings and limits: Differentially abundant clones: 1 to 1.5 between replicates, 16.4 at two to three weeks, 18 to 20 at four. Clone count variance between two-week samples rose with total template count.

The germline V and J ends were trimmed by 3 bases and 6 bases, with 6 bases remaining between them. The CDR3 loop spans 12 amino acids. The germline V gene encodes CDR1 WNHNN and CDR2 SYGVQD (reference sequence). For this clone: The antigen is undetermined.

TCRdb keeps only in-frame clones here, not all; method: immunoSEQ multiplex PCR. Among some 93,000 clones listed, more than 70% were seen once. Collection occurred without any documented infections or immune events in donors. The sample consisted of blood. V is TRBV10-1 and J is TRBJ2-1; D call uncertain. This TCR was sampled from a person aged 18 to 70 in good health. The CDR3 here is CASSDEPNEQFF. The CDR3 region has the DNA TGCGCCAGCAGTGACGAACCCAATGAGCAGTTCTTC.